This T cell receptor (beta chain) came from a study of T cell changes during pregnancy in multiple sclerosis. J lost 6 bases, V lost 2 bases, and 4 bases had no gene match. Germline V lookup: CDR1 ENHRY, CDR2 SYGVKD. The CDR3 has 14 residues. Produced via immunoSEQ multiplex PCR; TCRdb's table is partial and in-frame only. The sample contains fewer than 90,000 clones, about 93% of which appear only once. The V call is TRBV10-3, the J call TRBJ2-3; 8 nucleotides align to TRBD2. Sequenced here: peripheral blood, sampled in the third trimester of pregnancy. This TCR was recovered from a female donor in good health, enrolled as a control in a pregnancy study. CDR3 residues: CAISESGSTDTQYF. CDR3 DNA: TGTGCCATCAGTGAGAGCGGGAGTACGGATACGCAGTATTTT.